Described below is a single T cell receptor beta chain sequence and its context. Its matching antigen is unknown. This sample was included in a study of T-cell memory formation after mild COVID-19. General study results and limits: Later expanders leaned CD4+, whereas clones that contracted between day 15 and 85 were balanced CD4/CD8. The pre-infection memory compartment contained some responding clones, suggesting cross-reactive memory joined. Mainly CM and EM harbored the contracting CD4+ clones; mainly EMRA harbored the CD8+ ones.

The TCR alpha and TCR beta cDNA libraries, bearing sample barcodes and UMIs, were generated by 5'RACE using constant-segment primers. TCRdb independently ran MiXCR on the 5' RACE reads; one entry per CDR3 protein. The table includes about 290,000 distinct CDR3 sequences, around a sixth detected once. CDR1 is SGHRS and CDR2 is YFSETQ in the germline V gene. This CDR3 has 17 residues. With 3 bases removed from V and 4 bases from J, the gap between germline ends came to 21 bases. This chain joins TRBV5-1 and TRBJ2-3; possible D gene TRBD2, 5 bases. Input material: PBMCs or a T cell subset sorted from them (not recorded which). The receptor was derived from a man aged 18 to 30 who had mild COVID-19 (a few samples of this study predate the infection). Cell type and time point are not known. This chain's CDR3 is CASSYRDPLVPSDTQYF. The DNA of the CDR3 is TGCGCCAGCAGCTATCGCGACCCACTAGTGCCCTCAGATACGCAGTATTTT.